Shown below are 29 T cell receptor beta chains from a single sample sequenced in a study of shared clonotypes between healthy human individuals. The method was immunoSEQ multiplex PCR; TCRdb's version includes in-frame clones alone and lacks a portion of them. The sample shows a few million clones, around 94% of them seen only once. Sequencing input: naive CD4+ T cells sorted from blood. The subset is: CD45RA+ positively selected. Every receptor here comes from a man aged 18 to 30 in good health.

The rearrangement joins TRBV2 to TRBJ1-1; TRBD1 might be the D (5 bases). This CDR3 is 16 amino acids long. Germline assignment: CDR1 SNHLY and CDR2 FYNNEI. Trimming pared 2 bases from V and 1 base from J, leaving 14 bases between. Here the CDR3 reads CASSERGGFANTEAFF. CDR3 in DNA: TGTGCCAGCAGTGAACGGGGGGGGTTCGCGAACACTGAAGCTTTCTTT. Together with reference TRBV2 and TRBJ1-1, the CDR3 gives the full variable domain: EPEVTQTPSHQVTQMGQEVILRCVPISNHLYFYWYRQILGQKVEFLVSFYNNEISEKSEIFDDQFSVERPDGSNFTLKIRSTKLEDSAMYFCASSERGGFANTEAFFGQGTRLTVV.

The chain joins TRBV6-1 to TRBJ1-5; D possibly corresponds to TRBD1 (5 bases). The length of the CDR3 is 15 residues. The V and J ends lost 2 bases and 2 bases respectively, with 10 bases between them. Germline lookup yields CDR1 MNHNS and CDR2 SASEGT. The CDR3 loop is CASSEQGEGNQPQHF. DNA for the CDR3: TGTGCCAGCAGTGAACAGGGCGAGGGCAATCAGCCCCAGCATTTT.

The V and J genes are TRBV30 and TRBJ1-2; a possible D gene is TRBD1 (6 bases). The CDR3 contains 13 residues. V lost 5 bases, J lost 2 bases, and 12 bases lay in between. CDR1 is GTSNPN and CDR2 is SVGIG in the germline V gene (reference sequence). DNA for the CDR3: TGTGCCTGGGAGACAACAGGGAACTATGGCTACACCTTC. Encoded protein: CAWETTGNYGYTF. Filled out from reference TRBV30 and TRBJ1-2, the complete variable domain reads SQTIHQWPATLVQPVGSPLSLECTVEGTSNPNLYWYRQAAGRGLQLLFYSVGIGQISSEVPQNLSASRPQDRQFILSSKKLLLSDSGFYLCAWETTGNYGYTFGSGTRLTVV.

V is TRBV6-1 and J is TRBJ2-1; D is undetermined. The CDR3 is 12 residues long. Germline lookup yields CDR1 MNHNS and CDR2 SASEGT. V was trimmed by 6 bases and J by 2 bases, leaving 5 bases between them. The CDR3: CASSPPYNEQFF. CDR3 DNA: TGTGCCAGCAGCCCCCCCTACAATGAGCAGTTCTTC.

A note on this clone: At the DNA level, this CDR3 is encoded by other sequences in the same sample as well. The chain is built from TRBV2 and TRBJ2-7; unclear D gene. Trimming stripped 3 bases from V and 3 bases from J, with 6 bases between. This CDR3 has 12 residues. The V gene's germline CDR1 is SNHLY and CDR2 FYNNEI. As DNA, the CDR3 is TGTGCCAGCAGTGACAATTACTACGAGCAGTACTTC. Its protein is CASSDNYYEQYF.

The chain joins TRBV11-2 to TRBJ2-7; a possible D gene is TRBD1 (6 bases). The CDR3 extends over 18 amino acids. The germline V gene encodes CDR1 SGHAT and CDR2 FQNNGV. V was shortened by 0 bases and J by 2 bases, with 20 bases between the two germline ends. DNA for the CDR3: TGTGCCAGCAGCTTAGATTGGGCCCCCTCGACAGGCACCTACGAGCAGTACTTC. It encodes CASSLDWAPSTGTYEQYF.

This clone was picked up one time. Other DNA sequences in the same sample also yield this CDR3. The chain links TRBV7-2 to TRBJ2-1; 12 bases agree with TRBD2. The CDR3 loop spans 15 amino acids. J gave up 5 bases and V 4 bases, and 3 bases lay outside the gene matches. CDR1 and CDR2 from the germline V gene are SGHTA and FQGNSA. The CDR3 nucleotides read TGTGCCAGCAGCTCCGGACTAGCGGGGCACAATGAGCAGTTCTTC. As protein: CASSSGLAGHNEQFF. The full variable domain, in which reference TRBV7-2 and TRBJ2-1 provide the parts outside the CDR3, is GAGVSQSPSNKVTEKGKDVELRCDPISGHTALYWYRQSLGQGLEFLIYFQGNSAPDKSGLPSDRFSAERTGGSVSTLTIQRTQQEDSAVYLCASSSGLAGHNEQFFGPGTRLTVL.

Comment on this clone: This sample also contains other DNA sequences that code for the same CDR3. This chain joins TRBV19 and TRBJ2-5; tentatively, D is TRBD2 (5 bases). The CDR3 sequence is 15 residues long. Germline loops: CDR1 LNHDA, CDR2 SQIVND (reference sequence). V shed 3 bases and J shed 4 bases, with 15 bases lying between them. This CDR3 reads CASSITGVGRETQYF. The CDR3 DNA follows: TGTGCCAGTAGTATTACCGGGGTAGGGAGAGAGACCCAGTACTTC. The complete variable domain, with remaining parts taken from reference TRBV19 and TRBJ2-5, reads DGGITQSPKYLFRKEGQNVTLSCEQNLNHDAMYWYRQDPGQGLRLIYYSQIVNDFQKGDIAEGYSVSREKKESFPLTVTSAQKNPTAFYLCASSITGVGRETQYFGPGTRLLVL.

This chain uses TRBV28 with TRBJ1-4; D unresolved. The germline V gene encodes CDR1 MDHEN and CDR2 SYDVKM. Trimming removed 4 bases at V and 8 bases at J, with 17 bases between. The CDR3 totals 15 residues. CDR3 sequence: CASSSRHPSREKLFF. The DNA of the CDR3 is TGTGCCAGCAGTTCAAGACACCCCTCCCGGGAAAAACTGTTTTTT.

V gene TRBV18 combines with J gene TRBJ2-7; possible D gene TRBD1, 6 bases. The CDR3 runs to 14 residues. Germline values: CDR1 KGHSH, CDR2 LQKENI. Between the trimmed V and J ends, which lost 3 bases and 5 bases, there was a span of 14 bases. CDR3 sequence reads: CASSPNRVRDEQYF. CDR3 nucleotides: TGTGCCAGCTCACCGAACAGGGTAAGGGACGAGCAGTACTTC.

This CDR3 is CASSHQSGYTF. The CDR3, as DNA: TGTGCCAGCAGCCACCAGAGTGGCTACACCTTC. This rearrangement joins TRBV7-9 to TRBJ1-2; D is unresolved. V gave up 5 bases and J gave up 7 bases, with 8 bases separating them. This CDR3 comprises 11 residues. Germline V gene sequence: CDR1 SEHNR, CDR2 FQNEAQ (reference sequence).

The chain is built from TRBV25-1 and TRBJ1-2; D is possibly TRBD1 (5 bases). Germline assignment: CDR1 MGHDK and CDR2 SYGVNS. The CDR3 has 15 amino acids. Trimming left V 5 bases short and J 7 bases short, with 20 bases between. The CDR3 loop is CASSTPGLAGVGYTF. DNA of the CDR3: TGTGCCAGCAGTACCCCGGGACTGGCGGGGGTTGGCTACACCTTC.

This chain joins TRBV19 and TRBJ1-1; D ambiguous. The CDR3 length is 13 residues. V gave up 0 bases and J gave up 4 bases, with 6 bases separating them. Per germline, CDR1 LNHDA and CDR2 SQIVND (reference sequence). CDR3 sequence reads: CASSIDQRTEAFF. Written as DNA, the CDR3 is TGTGCCAGTAGTATAGATCAACGCACTGAAGCTTTCTTT.

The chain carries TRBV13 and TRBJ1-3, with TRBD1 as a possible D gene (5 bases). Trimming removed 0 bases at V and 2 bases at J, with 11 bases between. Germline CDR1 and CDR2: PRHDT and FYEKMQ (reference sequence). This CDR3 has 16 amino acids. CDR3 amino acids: CASSLGGDWAGNTIYF. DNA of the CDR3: TGTGCCAGCAGCTTAGGGGGGGACTGGGCTGGAAACACCATATATTTT.

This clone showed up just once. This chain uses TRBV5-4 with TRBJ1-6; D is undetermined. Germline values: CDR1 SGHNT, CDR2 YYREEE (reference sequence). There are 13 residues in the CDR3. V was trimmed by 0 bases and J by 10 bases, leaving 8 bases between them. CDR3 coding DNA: TGTGCCAGCAGCTTGGACGTAGGATCACCCCTCCACTTT. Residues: CASSLDVGSPLHF.

The DNA for the CDR3 is TGTGCCAGCGCCATAAATAGCGAAACTGGGGAGCTGTTTTTT. Its translation: CASAINSETGELFF. The genes are TRBV5-4 and TRBJ2-2; a weak D match, TRBD2 (5 bases). The CDR3 is 14 residues long. V shed 7 bases and J shed 8 bases, with 18 bases lying between them. The germline gives CDR1 SGHNT, CDR2 YYREEE (reference sequence).

This CDR3 reads CASSVPGQAYEQYF. CDR3 coding DNA: TGTGCCAGCAGTGTTCCGGGACAGGCCTACGAGCAGTACTTC. This chain uses TRBV6-1 with TRBJ2-7, with 8 nucleotides matching TRBD1. The germline gives CDR1 MNHNS, CDR2 SASEGT. V was pared by 4 bases and J by 2 bases, with 4 bases of the junction left unmatched. The CDR3 loop spans 14 amino acids.

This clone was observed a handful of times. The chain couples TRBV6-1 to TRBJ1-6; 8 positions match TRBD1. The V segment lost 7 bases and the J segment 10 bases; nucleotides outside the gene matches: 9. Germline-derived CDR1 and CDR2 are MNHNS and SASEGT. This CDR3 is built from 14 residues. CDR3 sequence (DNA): TGTGCCAGCACTACCGGGACAGGAGCCTCACCCCTCCACTTT. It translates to CASTTGTGASPLHF.

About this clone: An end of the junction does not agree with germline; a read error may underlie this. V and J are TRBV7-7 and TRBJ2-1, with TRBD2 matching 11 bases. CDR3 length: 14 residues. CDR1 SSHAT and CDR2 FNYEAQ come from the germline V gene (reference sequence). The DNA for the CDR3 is TGTGCTAGCAGCCCGGGACTAGCGGCCAGGGAGCAGTTCTTC. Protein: CASSPGLAAREQFF.

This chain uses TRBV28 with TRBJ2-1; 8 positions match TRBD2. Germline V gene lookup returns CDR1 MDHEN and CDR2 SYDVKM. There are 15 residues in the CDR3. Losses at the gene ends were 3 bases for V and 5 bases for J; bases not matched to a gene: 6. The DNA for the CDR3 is TGTGCCAGCAGTTTCTACGGGAGGGCGGACAATGAGCAGTTCTTC. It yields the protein CASSFYGRADNEQFF. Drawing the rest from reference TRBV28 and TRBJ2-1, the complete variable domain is DVKVTQSSRYLVKRTGEKVFLECVQDMDHENMFWYRQDPGLGLRLIYFSYDVKMKEKGDIPEGYSVSREKKERFSLILESASTNQTSMYLCASSFYGRADNEQFFGPGTRLTVL.

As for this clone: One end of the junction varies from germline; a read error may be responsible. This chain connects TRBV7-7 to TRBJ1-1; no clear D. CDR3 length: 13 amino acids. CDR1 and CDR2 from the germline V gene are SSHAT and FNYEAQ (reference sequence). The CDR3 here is CASSLRLNTEAFF. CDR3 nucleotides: TGTGCTAGCAGCTTAAGGCTGAACACTGAAGCTTTCTTT.

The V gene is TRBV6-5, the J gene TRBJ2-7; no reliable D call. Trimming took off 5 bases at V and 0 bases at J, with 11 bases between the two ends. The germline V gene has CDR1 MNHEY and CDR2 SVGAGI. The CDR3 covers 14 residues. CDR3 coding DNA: TGTGCCAGCAGTCCCAGCCTTAGCTCCTACGAGCAGTACTTC. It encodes CASSPSLSSYEQYF.

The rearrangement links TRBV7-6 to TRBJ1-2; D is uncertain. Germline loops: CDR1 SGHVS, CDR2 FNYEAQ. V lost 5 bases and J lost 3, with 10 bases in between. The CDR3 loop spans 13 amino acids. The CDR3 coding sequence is TGTGCCAGCAGCCCATCCCCAGACTATGGCTACACCTTC. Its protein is CASSPSPDYGYTF.

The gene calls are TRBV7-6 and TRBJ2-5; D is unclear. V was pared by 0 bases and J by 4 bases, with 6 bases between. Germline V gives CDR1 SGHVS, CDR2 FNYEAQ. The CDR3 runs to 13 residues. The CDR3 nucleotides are TGTGCCAGCAGCTTAGCGGTGGTAGAGACCCAGTACTTC. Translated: CASSLAVVETQYF.

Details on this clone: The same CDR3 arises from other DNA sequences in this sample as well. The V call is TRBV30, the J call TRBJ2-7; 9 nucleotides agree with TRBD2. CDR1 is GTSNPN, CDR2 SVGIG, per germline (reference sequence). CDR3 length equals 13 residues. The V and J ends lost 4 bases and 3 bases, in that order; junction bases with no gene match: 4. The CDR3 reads CAWNSGRGYEQYF. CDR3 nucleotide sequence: TGTGCCTGGAATAGCGGGAGAGGCTACGAGCAGTACTTC.

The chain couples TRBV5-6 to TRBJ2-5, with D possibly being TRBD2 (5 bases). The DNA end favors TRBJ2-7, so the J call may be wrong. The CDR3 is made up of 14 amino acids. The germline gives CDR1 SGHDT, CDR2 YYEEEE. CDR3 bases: TGTGCCAGCAGCTTGCTACGGGATCCCTACGAGCAGTACTTC. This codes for CASSLLRDPYEQYF.

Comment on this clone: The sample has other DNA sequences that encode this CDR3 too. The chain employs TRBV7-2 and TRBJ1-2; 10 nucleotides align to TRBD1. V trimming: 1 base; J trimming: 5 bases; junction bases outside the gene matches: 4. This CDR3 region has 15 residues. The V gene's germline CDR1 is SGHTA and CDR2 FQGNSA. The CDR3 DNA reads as TGTGCCAGCAGCTTAGGTTCGGGACAGGGGTATGGCTACACCTTC. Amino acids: CASSLGSGQGYGYTF. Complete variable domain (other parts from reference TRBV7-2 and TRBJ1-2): GAGVSQSPSNKVTEKGKDVELRCDPISGHTALYWYRQSLGQGLEFLIYFQGNSAPDKSGLPSDRFSAERTGGSVSTLTIQRTQQEDSAVYLCASSLGSGQGYGYTFGSGTRLTVV.

CDR3 sequence reads: CASSVSGQGNQPQHF. The CDR3 coding sequence is TGCGCCAGCAGCGTATCAGGGCAGGGAAATCAGCCCCAGCATTTT. The J gene is TRBJ1-5, the V gene TRBV5-1, with TRBD1 as a possible D gene (5 bases). CDR1 and CDR2 (germline): SGHRS, YFSETQ. The CDR3 is 15 residues long. The V and J ends lost 4 bases and 4 bases respectively, with 15 bases between them.

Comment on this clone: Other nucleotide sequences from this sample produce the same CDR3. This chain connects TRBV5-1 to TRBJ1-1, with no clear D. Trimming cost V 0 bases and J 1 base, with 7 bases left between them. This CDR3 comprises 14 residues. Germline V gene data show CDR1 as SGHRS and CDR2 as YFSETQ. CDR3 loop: CASSLASRNTEAFF. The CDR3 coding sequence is TGCGCCAGCAGCTTGGCGTCAAGGAACACTGAAGCTTTCTTT.